Below, 13 T cell receptor beta chains from the same sample are listed, as sequenced in a study of blood T cell repertoires in COVID-19. Clones were read by immunoSEQ multiplex PCR, and TCRdb kept only the in-frame ones, dropping some. Of 250,000 or so clones in the sample, about 79% were seen once. Sequencing input: peripheral blood. The receptors were gathered from a man older than 75 with acute or convalescent COVID-19.

In nucleotides, the CDR3 is TGTGCCAGCAGCCCGAGGACTAGCGGGAGGAGAGAGACCCAGTACTTC. It translates to CASSPRTSGRRETQYF. The chain uses TRBV13 and TRBJ2-5, with 14 bases matching TRBD2. The trim removed 5 bases at V and 4 bases at J, leaving 6 bases unmatched. The CDR3 consists of 16 residues. Looked up from germline, CDR1 is PRHDT and CDR2 is FYEKMQ (reference sequence). Variable domain in full (rest from reference TRBV13 and TRBJ2-5): AAGVIQSPRHLIKEKRETATLKCYPIPRHDTVYWYQQGPGQDPQFLISFYEKMQSDKGSIPDRFSAQQFSDYHSELNMSSLELGDSALYFCASSPRTSGRRETQYFGPGTRLLVL.

The chain's CDR3 is CASNRGDNSPLHF. CDR3 sequence (DNA): TGTGCCAGCAACAGGGGGGACAATTCACCCCTCCACTTT. V is TRBV6-6 and J is TRBJ1-6; 8 bases agree with TRBD1. The CDR3 length is 13 residues. The V and J ends lost 7 bases and 7 bases, in that order; junction bases with no gene match: 3. Per germline, CDR1 MNHNY and CDR2 SVGAGI (reference sequence).

The chain uses TRBV28 and TRBJ1-2, with 9 bases aligning to TRBD1. Germline V gene lookup returns CDR1 MDHEN and CDR2 SYDVKM. Unmatched junction bases numbered 8, after V lost 2 bases and J lost 7 bases. CDR3 length: 15 amino acids. The CDR3 nucleotides are TGTGCCAGCAGTTTACCGACAGGGGGGCTTCGTGGCTACACCTTC. Residues: CASSLPTGGLRGYTF.

The chain is built from TRBV2 and TRBJ1-1, with 11 bases that match TRBD1. Germline trimming cut 6 bases from V and 5 bases from J; bases unmatched to any gene: 5. This CDR3 is built from 14 residues. CDR1 SNHLY and CDR2 FYNNEI come from the germline V gene. Written as DNA, the CDR3 is TGTGCCAGCAGGGACAGGGGGCGCATGACTGAAGCTTTCTTT. It translates to CASRDRGRMTEAFF.

Only one count was recorded for this clone. The CDR3 sequence: CASSDRGTSYNEQFF. The CDR3 nucleotides are TGTGCCAGCAGTGATCGAGGGACATCCTACAATGAGCAGTTCTTC. This chain connects TRBV2 to TRBJ2-1; D perhaps matches TRBD1 (6 bases). CDR3 length equals 15 residues. V lost 3 bases and J lost 1, with 10 bases in between. Germline-derived CDR1 and CDR2 are SNHLY and FYNNEI.

V gene TRBV5-4 combines with J gene TRBJ1-4, with no clear D. V gave up 0 bases and J gave up 3 bases, with 9 bases separating them. CDR3 size: 15 residues. Germline V gene sequence: CDR1 SGHNT, CDR2 YYREEE (reference sequence). DNA for the CDR3: TGTGCCAGCAGCTTGGACAGCCCTTCTAATGAAAAACTGTTTTTT. Translating it yields CASSLDSPSNEKLFF.

V and J are TRBV2 and TRBJ1-3, with TRBD1 as a possible D gene (6 bases). Germline-derived CDR1 and CDR2 are SNHLY and FYNNEI. The length of the CDR3 is 15 residues. Deletions cut 6 bases from V and 1 base from J, with 13 bases between. CDR3 DNA sequence: TGTGCCAGCAGGCTCCGGGACACATCTGGAAACACCATATATTTT. Translating it yields CASRLRDTSGNTIYF.

This clone appeared once. V and J are TRBV20-1 and TRBJ2-7, with a weak D call TRBD1 (5 bases). This CDR3 has 14 amino acids. From germline, CDR1 is DFQATT and CDR2 SNEGSKA (reference sequence). V shed 3 bases and J shed 0 bases, with 12 bases lying between them. The DNA of the CDR3 is TGCAGTGCTAGTCTGACAGTCCTCTCCTACGAGCAGTACTTC. This gives the protein CSASLTVLSYEQYF.

The CDR3 sequence: CASSRTGETEAFF. In DNA, the CDR3 is TGTGCCAGTAGTAGGACAGGGGAAACTGAAGCTTTCTTT. The chain carries TRBV19 and TRBJ1-1; 9 bases fit TRBD1. Germline CDR1 reads LNHDA; CDR2 reads SQIVND (reference sequence). CDR3 length: 13 residues. The J segment lost 5 bases and the V segment lost 4 bases, leaving 2 bases of the junction unmatched.

The rearrangement joins TRBV5-1 to TRBJ1-1; 8 nucleotides align to TRBD1. With V trimmed by 0 bases and J by 6 bases, 7 bases remained unmatched. CDR3 length: 15 residues. CDR1 and CDR2 (germline): SGHRS, YFSETQ. CDR3 region: CASSLGTGRTAEAFF. As DNA, the CDR3 is TGCGCCAGCAGCTTGGGGACAGGGAGAACGGCTGAAGCTTTCTTT.

CDR3 sequence: CAWSVSQVRLFF. In nucleotides, the CDR3 is TGTGCCTGGAGTGTCTCCCAGGTGCGACTGTTTTTT. The chain uses TRBV30 and TRBJ1-4; no clear D. Germline CDR1 GTSNPN, CDR2 SVGIG (reference sequence). V lost 0 bases, J lost 13 bases, and 12 bases lay in between. This CDR3 has 12 amino acids.

This clone occurred once. CDR3 loop: CASSTTGGGYEQYF. In nucleotides, the CDR3 is TGCGCCAGCAGCACCACAGGGGGAGGCTACGAGCAGTACTTC. The chain has TRBV5-1 and TRBJ2-7; 8 positions match TRBD1. Germline V gives CDR1 SGHRS, CDR2 YFSETQ. The CDR3 covers 14 residues. V lost 4 bases, J lost 3 bases, and 6 bases stayed unmatched.

The V call is TRBV2, the J call TRBJ1-5; maybe TRBD1 (6 bases). The length of the CDR3 is 13 residues. The ends were cut back, 7 bases at V and 5 bases at J, with 12 bases in the middle. CDR1 SNHLY and CDR2 FYNNEI come from the germline V gene. CDR3 in amino acids: CASTGQTYQPQHF. The CDR3 DNA reads as TGTGCCAGCACCGGACAGACGTATCAGCCCCAGCATTTT.